The sample holds a few counts of the clone carrying this T cell receptor beta chain. Its matching antigen is unknown. CDR3 and TCR beta VDJ profiling relied on a genomic DNA template. TCRdb recomputed calls from the reads with MiXCR, one row per CDR3 protein. The repertoire holds about 160,000 distinct CDR3 sequences, with less than 50% as singletons. Germline loops: CDR1 ENHRY, CDR2 SYGVKD. Deletions cut 6 bases from V and 7 bases from J, with 16 bases between. This CDR3 spans 14 amino acids. This sample is drawn from a study of CD8+CD57+ T cells in acquired aplastic anemia. General observations from the study: In common between the patients and the controls were around 30 CD8+ CDR3 sequences.

Only patients with CD8+CD57+ cell expansion on flow cytometry were chosen for sequencing. The chain has TRBV10-3 and TRBJ2-1; possibly TRBD2 for D (7 bases). The sample comprised sorted CD4+, CD8+, or CD8+CD57+ T cells (not recorded which) from PBMCs. The origin of this receptor is a human donor with aplastic anemia. The CDR3 sequence: CAIRVGGPNNEQFF. DNA for the CDR3: TGTGCCATCAGGGTGGGGGGGCCTAATAATGAGCAGTTCTTC.